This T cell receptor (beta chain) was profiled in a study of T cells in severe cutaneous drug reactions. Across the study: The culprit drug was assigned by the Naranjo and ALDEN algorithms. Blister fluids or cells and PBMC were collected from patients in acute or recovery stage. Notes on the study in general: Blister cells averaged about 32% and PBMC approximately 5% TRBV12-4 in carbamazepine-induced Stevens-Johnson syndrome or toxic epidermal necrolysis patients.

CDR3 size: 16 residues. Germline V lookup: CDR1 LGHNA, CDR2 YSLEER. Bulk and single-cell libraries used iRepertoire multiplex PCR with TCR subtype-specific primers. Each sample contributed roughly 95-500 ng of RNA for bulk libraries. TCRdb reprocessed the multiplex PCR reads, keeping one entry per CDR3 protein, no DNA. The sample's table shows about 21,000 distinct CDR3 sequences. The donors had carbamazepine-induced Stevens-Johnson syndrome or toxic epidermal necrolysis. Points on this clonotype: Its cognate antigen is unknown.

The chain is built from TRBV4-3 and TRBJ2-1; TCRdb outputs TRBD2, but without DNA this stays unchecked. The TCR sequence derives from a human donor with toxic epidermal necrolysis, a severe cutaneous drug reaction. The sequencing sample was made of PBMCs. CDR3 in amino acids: CASSQSGAVLAGEQFF.